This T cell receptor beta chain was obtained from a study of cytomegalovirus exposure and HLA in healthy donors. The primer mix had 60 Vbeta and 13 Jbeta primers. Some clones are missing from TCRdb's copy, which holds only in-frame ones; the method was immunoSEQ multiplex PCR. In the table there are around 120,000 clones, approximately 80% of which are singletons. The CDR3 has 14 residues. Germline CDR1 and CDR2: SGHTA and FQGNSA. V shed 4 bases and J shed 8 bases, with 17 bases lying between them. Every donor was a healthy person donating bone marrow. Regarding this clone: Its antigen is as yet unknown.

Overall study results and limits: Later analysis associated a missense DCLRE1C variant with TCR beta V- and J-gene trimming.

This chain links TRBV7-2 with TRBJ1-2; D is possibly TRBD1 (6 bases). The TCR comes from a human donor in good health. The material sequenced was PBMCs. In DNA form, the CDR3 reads TGTGCCAGCAGCTCGCTCACAGGGTATGGGGGCTACACCTTC. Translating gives CASSSLTGYGGYTF. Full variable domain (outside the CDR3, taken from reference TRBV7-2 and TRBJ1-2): GAGVSQSPSNKVTEKGKDVELRCDPISGHTALYWYRQSLGQGLEFLIYFQGNSAPDKSGLPSDRFSAERTGGSVSTLTIQRTQQEDSAVYLCASSSLTGYGGYTFGSGTRLTVV.